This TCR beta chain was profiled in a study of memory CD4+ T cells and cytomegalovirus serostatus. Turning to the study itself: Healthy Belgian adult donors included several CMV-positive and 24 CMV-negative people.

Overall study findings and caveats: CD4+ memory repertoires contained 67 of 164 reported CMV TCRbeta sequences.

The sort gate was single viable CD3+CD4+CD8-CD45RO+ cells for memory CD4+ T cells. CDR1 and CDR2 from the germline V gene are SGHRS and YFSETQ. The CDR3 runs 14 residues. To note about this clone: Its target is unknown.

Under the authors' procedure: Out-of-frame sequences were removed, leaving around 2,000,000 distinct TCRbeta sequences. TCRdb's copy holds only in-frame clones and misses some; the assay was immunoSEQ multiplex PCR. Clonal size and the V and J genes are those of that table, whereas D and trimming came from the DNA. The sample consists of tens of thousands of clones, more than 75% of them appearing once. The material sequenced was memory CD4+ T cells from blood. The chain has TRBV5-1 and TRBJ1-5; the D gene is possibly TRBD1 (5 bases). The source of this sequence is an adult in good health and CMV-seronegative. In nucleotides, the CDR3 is TGCGCTCGGGACTGCTCTGCCAGCAATCAGCCCCAGCATTTT. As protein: CARDCSASNQPQHF.